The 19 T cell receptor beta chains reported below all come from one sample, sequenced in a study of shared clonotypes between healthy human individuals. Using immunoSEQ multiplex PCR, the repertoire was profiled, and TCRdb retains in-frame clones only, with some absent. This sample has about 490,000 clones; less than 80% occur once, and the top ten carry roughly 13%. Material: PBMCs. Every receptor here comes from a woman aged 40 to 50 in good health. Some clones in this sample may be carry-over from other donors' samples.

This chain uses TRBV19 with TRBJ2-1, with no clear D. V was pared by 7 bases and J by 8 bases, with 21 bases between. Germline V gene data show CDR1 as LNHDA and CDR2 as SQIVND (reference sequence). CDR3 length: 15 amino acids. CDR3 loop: CASNAYAPPRYEQFF. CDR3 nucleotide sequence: TGTGCCAGTAACGCTTACGCCCCACCTCGATATGAGCAGTTCTTC.

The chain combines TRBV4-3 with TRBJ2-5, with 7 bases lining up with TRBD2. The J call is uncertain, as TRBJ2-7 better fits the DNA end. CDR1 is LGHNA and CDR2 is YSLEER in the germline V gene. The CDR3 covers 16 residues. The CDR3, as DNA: TGCGCCAGCAGCGAGGGGTTAGCTAGCGGCCATTACGAGCAGTACTTC. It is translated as CASSEGLASGHYEQYF.

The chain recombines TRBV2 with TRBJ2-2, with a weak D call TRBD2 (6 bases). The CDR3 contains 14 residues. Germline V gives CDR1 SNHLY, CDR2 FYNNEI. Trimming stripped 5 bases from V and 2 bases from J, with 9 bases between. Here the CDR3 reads CASSPTRNTGELFF. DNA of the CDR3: TGTGCCAGCAGTCCGACTAGAAACACCGGGGAGCTGTTTTTT.

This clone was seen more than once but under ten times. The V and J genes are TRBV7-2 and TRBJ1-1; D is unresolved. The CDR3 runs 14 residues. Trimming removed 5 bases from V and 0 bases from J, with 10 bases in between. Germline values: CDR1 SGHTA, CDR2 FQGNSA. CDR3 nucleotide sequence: TGTGCCAGCAGCCGGAGTGCCATGAACACTGAAGCTTTCTTT. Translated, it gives CASSRSAMNTEAFF.

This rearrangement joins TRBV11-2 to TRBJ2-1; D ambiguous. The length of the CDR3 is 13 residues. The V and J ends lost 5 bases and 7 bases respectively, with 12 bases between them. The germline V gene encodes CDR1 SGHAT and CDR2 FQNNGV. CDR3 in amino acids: CASSLPVLNEQFF. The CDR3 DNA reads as TGTGCCAGCAGCCTCCCGGTACTGAATGAGCAGTTCTTC.

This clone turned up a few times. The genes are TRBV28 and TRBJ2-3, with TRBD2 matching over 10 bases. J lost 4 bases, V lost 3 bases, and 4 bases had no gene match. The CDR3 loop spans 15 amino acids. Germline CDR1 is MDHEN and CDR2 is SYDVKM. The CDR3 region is CASSFWTSGSDTQYF. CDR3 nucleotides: TGTGCCAGCAGTTTTTGGACTAGCGGATCAGATACGCAGTATTTT.

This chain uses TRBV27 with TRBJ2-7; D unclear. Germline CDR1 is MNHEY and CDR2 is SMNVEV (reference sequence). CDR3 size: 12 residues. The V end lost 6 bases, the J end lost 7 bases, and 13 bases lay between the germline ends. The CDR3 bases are TGTGCCAGCAGGAGAAGCCAGACGGAGCAGTACTTC. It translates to CASRRSQTEQYF.

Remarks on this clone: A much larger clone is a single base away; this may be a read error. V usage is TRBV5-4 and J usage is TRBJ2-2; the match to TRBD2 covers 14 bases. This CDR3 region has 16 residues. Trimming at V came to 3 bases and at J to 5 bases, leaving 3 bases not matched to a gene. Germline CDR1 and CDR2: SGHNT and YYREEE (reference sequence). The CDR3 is CASSWGLAGATGELFF. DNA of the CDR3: TGTGCCAGCAGCTGGGGACTAGCGGGAGCGACCGGGGAGCTGTTTTTT.

The CDR3 region has the DNA TGTGCCAGCAGCAAAGCCGTAAGGAACATGAACACTGAAGCTTTCTTT. It specifies CASSKAVRNMNTEAFF. V is TRBV21-1 and J is TRBJ1-1. TRBV21-1 is a known pseudogene. The CDR3 is 16 residues long.

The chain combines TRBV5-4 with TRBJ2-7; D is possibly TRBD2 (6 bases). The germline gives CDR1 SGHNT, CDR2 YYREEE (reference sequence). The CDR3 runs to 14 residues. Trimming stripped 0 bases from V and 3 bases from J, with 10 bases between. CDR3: CASSLGGGNYEQYF. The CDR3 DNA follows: TGTGCCAGCAGCTTGGGTGGCGGGAACTACGAGCAGTACTTC.

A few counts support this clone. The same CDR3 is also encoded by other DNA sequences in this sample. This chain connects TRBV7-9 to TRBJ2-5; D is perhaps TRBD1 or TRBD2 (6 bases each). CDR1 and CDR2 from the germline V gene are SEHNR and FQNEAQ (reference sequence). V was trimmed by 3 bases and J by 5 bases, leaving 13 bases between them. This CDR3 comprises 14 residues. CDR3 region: CASSLAGAGETQYF. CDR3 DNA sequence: TGTGCCAGCAGCTTGGCAGGGGCGGGGGAGACCCAGTACTTC. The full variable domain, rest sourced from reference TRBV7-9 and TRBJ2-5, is DTGVSQNPRHKITKRGQNVTFRCDPISEHNRLYWYRQTLGQGPEFLTYFQNEAQLEKSRLLSDRFSAERPKGSFSTLEIQRTEQGDSAMYLCASSLAGAGETQYFGPGTRLLVL.

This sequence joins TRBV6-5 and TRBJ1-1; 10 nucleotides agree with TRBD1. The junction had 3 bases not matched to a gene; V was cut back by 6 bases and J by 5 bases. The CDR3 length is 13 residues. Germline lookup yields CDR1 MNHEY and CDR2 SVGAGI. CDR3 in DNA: TGTGCCAGCAGCAGGGACAGGGGAACTGAAGCTTTCTTT. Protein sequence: CASSRDRGTEAFF.

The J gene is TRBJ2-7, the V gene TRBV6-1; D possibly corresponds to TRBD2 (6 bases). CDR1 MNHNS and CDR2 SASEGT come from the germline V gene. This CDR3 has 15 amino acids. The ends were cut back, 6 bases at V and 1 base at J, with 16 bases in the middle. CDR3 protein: CASSRGGTVSYEQYF. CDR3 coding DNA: TGTGCCAGCAGCCGAGGCGGGACGGTGTCCTACGAGCAGTACTTC.

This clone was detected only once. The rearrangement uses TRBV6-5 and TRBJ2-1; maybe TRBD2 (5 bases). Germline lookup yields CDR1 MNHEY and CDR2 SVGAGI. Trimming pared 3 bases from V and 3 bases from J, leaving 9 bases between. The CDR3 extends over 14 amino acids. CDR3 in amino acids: CASSYRRDYNEQFF. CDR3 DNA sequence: TGTGCCAGCAGTTATCGCCGGGACTACAATGAGCAGTTCTTC.

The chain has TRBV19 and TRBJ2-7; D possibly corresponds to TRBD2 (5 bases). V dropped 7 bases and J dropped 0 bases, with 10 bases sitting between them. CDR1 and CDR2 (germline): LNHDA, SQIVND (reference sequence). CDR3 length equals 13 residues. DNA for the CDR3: TGTGCCAGTAACCGCGGGCCCTCCTACGAGCAGTACTTC. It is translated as CASNRGPSYEQYF.

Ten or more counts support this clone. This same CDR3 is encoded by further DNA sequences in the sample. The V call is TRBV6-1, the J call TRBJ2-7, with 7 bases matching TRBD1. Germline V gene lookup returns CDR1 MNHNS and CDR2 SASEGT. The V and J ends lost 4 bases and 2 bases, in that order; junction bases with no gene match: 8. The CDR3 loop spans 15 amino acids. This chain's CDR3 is CASSVGTANTYEQYF. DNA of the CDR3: TGTGCCAGCAGTGTAGGGACAGCTAACACCTACGAGCAGTACTTC.

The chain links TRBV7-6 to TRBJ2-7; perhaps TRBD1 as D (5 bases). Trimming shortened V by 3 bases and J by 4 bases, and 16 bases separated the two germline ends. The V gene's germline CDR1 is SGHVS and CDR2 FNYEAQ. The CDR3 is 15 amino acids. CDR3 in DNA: TGTGCCAGCAGCTTGCGGCAGGGAAAAGAATACGAGCAGTACTTC. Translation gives CASSLRQGKEYEQYF.

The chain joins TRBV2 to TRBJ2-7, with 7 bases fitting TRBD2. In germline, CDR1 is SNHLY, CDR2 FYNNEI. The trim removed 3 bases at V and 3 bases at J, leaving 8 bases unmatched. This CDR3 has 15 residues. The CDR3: CASSDALAAVYEQYF. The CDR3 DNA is TGTGCCAGCAGTGATGCGCTAGCGGCTGTCTACGAGCAGTACTTC.

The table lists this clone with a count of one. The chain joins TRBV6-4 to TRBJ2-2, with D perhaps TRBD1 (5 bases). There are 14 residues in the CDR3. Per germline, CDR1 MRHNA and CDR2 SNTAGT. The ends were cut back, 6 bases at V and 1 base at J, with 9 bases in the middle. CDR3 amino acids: CASSATVNTGELFF. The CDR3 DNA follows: TGTGCCAGCAGCGCGACAGTGAACACCGGGGAGCTGTTTTTT.